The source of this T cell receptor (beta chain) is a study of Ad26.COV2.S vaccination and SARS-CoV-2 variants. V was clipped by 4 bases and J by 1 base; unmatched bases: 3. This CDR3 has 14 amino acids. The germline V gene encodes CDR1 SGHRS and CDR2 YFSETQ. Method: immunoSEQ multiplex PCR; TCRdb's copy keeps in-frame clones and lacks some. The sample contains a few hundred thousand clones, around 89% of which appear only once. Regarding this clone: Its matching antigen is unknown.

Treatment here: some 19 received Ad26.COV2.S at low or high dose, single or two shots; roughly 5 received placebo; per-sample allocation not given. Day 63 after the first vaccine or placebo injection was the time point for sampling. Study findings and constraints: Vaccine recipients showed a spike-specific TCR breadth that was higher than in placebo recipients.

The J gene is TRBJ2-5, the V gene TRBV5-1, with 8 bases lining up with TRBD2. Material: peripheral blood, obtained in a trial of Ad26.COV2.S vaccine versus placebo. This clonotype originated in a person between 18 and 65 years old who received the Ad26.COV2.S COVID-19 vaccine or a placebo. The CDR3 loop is CASSRGGLQETQYF. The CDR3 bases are TGCGCCAGCAGCCGGGGGGGACTCCAAGAGACCCAGTACTTC.